The 17 T cell receptor beta chains in this list originate from one sample, sequenced in a study of T cells in localized non-small cell lung cancer. Generated by immunoSEQ multiplex PCR, the TCRdb table keeps only in-frame clones and is missing some. The table includes about 1,400 clones, about 24% detected once. This material consisted of normal lung tissue next to the tumor, taken before any cancer treatment. All receptors derive from a man aged 18 to 49 with stage II lung adenocarcinoma.

The J gene is TRBJ2-1, the V gene TRBV30; 8 bases are a match to TRBD2. Unmatched junction bases numbered 7, after V lost 4 bases and J lost 8 bases. The germline gives CDR1 GTSNPN, CDR2 SVGIG (reference sequence). CDR3 length: 13 amino acids. The DNA of the CDR3 is TGTGCCTGGACCCCGGCGGGGGGCTATGAGCAGTTCTTC. It is translated as CAWTPAGGYEQFF.

V is TRBV11-3 and J is TRBJ1-6, with D possibly being TRBD1 (5 bases). The germline V gene has CDR1 SGHNT and CDR2 YENEEA. This CDR3 contains 16 residues. Deletions cut 2 bases from V and 6 bases from J, with 14 bases between. The CDR3 loop reads CASSLRQGGGNSPLHF. The CDR3 DNA reads as TGTGCCAGCAGCTTAAGGCAGGGTGGTGGTAATTCACCCCTCCACTTT.

The chain has TRBV18 and TRBJ1-2; the D gene is possibly TRBD1 (6 bases). The CDR3 length is 14 residues. From germline, CDR1 is KGHSH and CDR2 LQKENI. The germline V and J ends were trimmed by 0 bases and 7 bases, with 12 bases remaining between them. The CDR3 spells CASSPPGAPSGYTF. CDR3 coding DNA: TGTGCCAGCTCACCACCGGGGGCCCCCAGTGGCTACACCTTC.

The CDR3 DNA is TGTGCCAGCAGCGACGGACTAGCGGGGGGCGGTACGCAGTATTTT. Its protein product is CASSDGLAGGGTQYF. The chain links TRBV11-3 to TRBJ2-3; 14 nucleotides match TRBD2. Germline V CDR1 and CDR2: SGHNT, YENEEA. The CDR3 is 15 amino acids. The trim removed 5 bases at V and 8 bases at J, leaving 6 bases unmatched.

The chain recombines TRBV11-3 with TRBJ2-5; D might be TRBD2 (5 bases). The length of the CDR3 is 16 residues. CDR1 is SGHNT and CDR2 is YENEEA in the germline V gene. V was trimmed by 4 bases and J by 3 bases, leaving 18 bases between them. In DNA form, the CDR3 reads TGTGCCAGCAGCTCCCGGGTGGACTCCGGAGAAGAGACCCAGTACTTC. Its protein product is CASSSRVDSGEETQYF.

This clone was picked up a small number of times. The chain combines TRBV28 with TRBJ1-4, with D unclear. V shed 2 bases and J shed 1 base, with 8 bases lying between them. The CDR3 spans 15 residues. Germline assignment: CDR1 MDHEN and CDR2 SYDVKM. This chain's CDR3 is CASSLVRRTNEKLFF. As DNA, the CDR3 is TGTGCCAGCAGTTTAGTGAGGCGAACTAATGAAAAACTGTTTTTT.

This chain links TRBV14 with TRBJ1-1; maybe TRBD1 (6 bases). The germline CDR1 and CDR2 sequences are SGHDN and FVKESK. V was pared by 1 base and J by 10 bases, with 13 bases between. There are 13 residues in the CDR3. The CDR3 DNA reads as TGTGCCAGCAGCCAAGGACCCCTGACAGGAGCTTTCTTT. Translating gives CASSQGPLTGAFF.

This clone was observed a handful of times. The V and J genes are TRBV5-1 and TRBJ2-4, with a weak D call TRBD1 (6 bases). The CDR3 extends over 18 amino acids. The V end lost 4 bases, the J end lost 1 base, and 21 bases lay between the germline ends. The germline V gene encodes CDR1 SGHRS and CDR2 YFSETQ. The CDR3 DNA reads as TGCGCCAGCAGCCAAGCGGATGGGGGCTCAGTGGCCAAAAACATTCAGTACTTC. This encodes CASSQADGGSVAKNIQYF.

This clone is medium-sized in the sample. The CDR3 sequence is CASSGQLAKNIQYF. DNA for the CDR3: TGTGCCAGCAGCGGGCAGCTGGCCAAAAACATTCAGTACTTC. The chain carries TRBV11-3 and TRBJ2-4; D ambiguous. The CDR3 sequence is 14 residues long. Germline values: CDR1 SGHNT, CDR2 YENEEA. V lost 5 bases to trimming and J lost 1 base, with 9 bases between them.

This clone appeared a few times. This rearrangement joins TRBV6-8 to TRBJ2-3, with D possibly being TRBD2 (5 bases). In germline, CDR1 is MNHGY, CDR2 SAAAGT. V dropped 7 bases and J dropped 0 bases, with 17 bases sitting between them. CDR3 length equals 16 residues. The CDR3 region is CASNGILVGSTDTQYF. The CDR3 region has the DNA TGTGCCAGCAACGGCATACTAGTTGGAAGCACAGATACGCAGTATTTT.

The V call is TRBV28, the J call TRBJ1-2; 11 bases map to TRBD1. V was clipped by 6 bases and J by 4 bases; unmatched bases: 4. The CDR3 contains 14 residues. Germline V CDR1 and CDR2: MDHEN, SYDVKM. The CDR3 nucleotides read TGTGCCAGCAGACCCGGGACAGGGGGCTATGGCTACACCTTC. Its translation is CASRPGTGGYGYTF.

Within the sample, this clone is medium-sized. The chain carries TRBV6-8 and TRBJ2-3; a weak D match, TRBD1 (7 bases). Deletions cut 7 bases from V and 3 bases from J, with 17 bases between. This CDR3 has 15 amino acids. The germline V gene has CDR1 MNHGY and CDR2 SAAAGT. Here the CDR3 reads CASNPGGGRTDTQYF. The CDR3 DNA sequence: TGTGCCAGCAATCCAGGGGGAGGAAGGACAGATACGCAGTATTTT.

The V call is TRBV14, the J call TRBJ2-2; D may be TRBD1 (5 bases). The CDR3 loop spans 17 amino acids. Deletions cut 2 bases from V and 3 bases from J, with 16 bases between. Germline loops: CDR1 SGHDN, CDR2 FVKESK. This CDR3 is CASSQREQVKYTGELFF. CDR3 sequence (DNA): TGTGCCAGCAGCCAAAGGGAACAGGTAAAATACACCGGGGAGCTGTTTTTT.

This clone came up a few times. The chain is built from TRBV14 and TRBJ1-1, with D uncertain. From germline, CDR1 is SGHDN and CDR2 FVKESK. CDR3 length: 13 residues. The V and J ends lost 4 bases and 1 base respectively, with 7 bases between them. CDR3 region: CASSRRGNTEAFF. The DNA of the CDR3 is TGTGCCAGCAGCCGACGAGGGAACACTGAAGCTTTCTTT.

A few counts support this clone. The rearrangement links TRBV6-4 to TRBJ1-1, with TRBD1 matching 8 bases. Germline CDR1 and CDR2: MRHNA and SNTAGT. V lost 5 bases, J lost 10 bases, and 3 bases stayed unmatched. The CDR3 runs 11 residues. DNA for the CDR3: TGTGCCAGCAGTCTAGGGACAGGAGCTTTCTTT. It translates to CASSLGTGAFF.

The chain employs TRBV9 and TRBJ1-4; D possibly corresponds to TRBD1 (6 bases). Trimming stripped 2 bases from V and 6 bases from J, with 14 bases between. Germline CDR1 is SGDLS and CDR2 is YYNGEE. The CDR3 loop spans 15 amino acids. DNA for the CDR3: TGTGCCAGCAGCGTCCTCGGGACAAGGGATGAAAAACTGTTTTTT. Residues: CASSVLGTRDEKLFF. Full variable domain (missing parts from reference TRBV9 and TRBJ1-4): DSGVTQTPKHLITATGQRVTLRCSPRSGDLSVYWYQQSLDQGLQFLIQYYNGEERAKGNILERFSAQQFPDLHSELNLSSLELGDSALYFCASSVLGTRDEKLFFGSGTQLSVL.

The rearrangement uses TRBV10-3 and TRBJ2-7; possibly TRBD1 for D (6 bases). Germline V gene lookup returns CDR1 ENHRY and CDR2 SYGVKD. V shed 4 bases and J shed 2 bases, with 9 bases lying between them. This CDR3 is 13 amino acids long. Here the CDR3 reads CAISVDSTYEQYF. The CDR3, as DNA: TGTGCCATCAGTGTGGACAGTACCTACGAGCAGTACTTC.